The sequence of this T cell receptor (beta chain) was determined in a study of cytomegalovirus exposure and HLA in healthy donors. The CDR3 sequence is 13 residues long. Per the germline V gene, CDR1 is SEHNR and CDR2 is FQNEAQ (reference sequence). Deletions cut 8 bases from V and 3 bases from J, with 14 bases between. Libraries were prepared by immunoSEQ multiplex PCR; TCRdb keeps only in-frame clonotypes and omits some of them. The data contain 220,000 or so clones, about 93% of them singletons. This chain links TRBV7-9 with TRBJ2-7; TRBD1 is a possible D gene (6 bases). Specimen: PBMCs. The sequence was obtained from a woman in her late teens or twenties in good health and CMV-seronegative. The chain's CDR3 is CASSSGQFYEQYF. The CDR3 DNA follows: TGTGCCAGCTCTTCTGGACAGTTCTACGAGCAGTACTTC.